This TCR beta chain was retrieved from a study of read filtering for tumor transcriptome and immune sequencing. Study overall: After DNase treatment, RNA was made into whole-transcriptome libraries.

Bone marrow was sampled from every patient at the time of active disease. From approximately 430 ng of RNA, a library with molecular barcoded alpha/delta and beta/gamma adaptors was made. TCRdb itself ran the reads through MiXCR, one entry per CDR3 protein. The sample gives tens of thousands of distinct CDR3 sequences, approximately 15% of which show up once; over 35% is in the top ten. CDR3 length: 14 residues. Trimming left V 1 base short and J 2 bases short, with 7 bases between. CDR1 is SGHVS and CDR2 is FQNEAQ in the germline V gene. This clonotype appeared many times. This chain uses TRBV7-8 with TRBJ2-3; tentative D call: TRBD2 (6 bases). The TCR originated in a donor at least 40 years old with multiple myeloma. Material: a population of CD138-negative cells sorted from bone marrow. The CDR3 reads CASSLVLATDTQYF. CDR3 coding DNA: TGTGCCAGCAGCTTAGTACTAGCCACAGATACGCAGTATTTT.